This entry lists 10 T cell receptor beta chains sequenced from one sample in a study of blood T cell repertoires in COVID-19. Generated by immunoSEQ multiplex PCR, the TCRdb table keeps only in-frame clones and is missing some. The sample includes around 150,000 clones, about 84% seen only once; the top ten take 4.5% to 7.5%. Sample: PBMCs or T cells enriched from blood (not recorded which). Source of these receptors: a man aged 35-49 years who had recovered from COVID-19.

The V and J genes are TRBV30 and TRBJ1-2; TRBD1 agrees at 11 bases. CDR1 and CDR2 from the germline V gene are GTSNPN and SVGIG (reference sequence). V lost 7 bases and J lost 8; bases outside the gene matches: 9. The CDR3 length is 13 residues. In DNA form, the CDR3 reads TGTGCCTCGCTCGGACAGGGGGCAGGGGGCTACACCTTC. It is translated as CASLGQGAGGYTF.

The CDR3 is CASSLELRLEQYF. In nucleotides, the CDR3 is TGTGCCAGCAGCTTAGAACTGAGGCTCGAGCAGTACTTC. The chain employs TRBV7-9 and TRBJ2-7; D remains ambiguous. Germline V CDR1 and CDR2: SEHNR, FQNEAQ (reference sequence). Deletions cut 1 base from V and 6 bases from J, with 10 bases between. This CDR3 is 13 amino acids long.

The J gene is TRBJ2-3, the V gene TRBV7-3; tentative D call: TRBD2 (6 bases). The CDR3 runs 17 residues. The V end was cut by 0 bases, the J end by 0 bases, with 13 bases between. The germline V gene encodes CDR1 SGHTA and CDR2 FQGTGA. The CDR3 sequence is CASSLTGTQRSTDTQYF. The CDR3 region has the DNA TGTGCCAGCAGCTTAACGGGGACTCAGCGAAGCACAGATACGCAGTATTTT.

The chain recombines TRBV28 with TRBJ1-2, with a weak D call TRBD1 (6 bases). Germline CDR1 reads MDHEN; CDR2 reads SYDVKM. Trimming took 8 bases from V and 5 from J, leaving 18 bases between them. This CDR3 contains 14 residues. The CDR3 is CASCSTTGSYGYTF. CDR3 coding DNA: TGTGCCAGCTGCTCCACGACAGGTAGTTATGGCTACACCTTC.

The gene calls are TRBV4-2 and TRBJ1-2, with unresolved D. This CDR3 is built from 14 residues. Trimming took off 0 bases at V and 4 bases at J, with 9 bases between the two ends. Germline values: CDR1 LGHNA, CDR2 YNFKEQ. The chain's CDR3 is CASSQDLQLYGYTF. CDR3 DNA: TGTGCCAGCAGCCAAGATTTGCAACTCTATGGCTACACCTTC.

This rearrangement joins TRBV4-1 to TRBJ2-3; D is uncertain. The CDR3 spans 11 residues. Trimming cost V 3 bases and J 9 bases, with 7 bases left between them. Germline V lookup: CDR1 MGHRA, CDR2 YSYEKL. CDR3: CASSQGTTQYF. The CDR3 region has the DNA TGCGCCAGCAGCCAGGGCACAACGCAGTATTTT.

The rearrangement joins TRBV11-3 to TRBJ2-3; 11 nucleotides align to TRBD1. The CDR3 runs to 15 residues. Germline loops: CDR1 SGHNT, CDR2 YENEEA. V shed 5 bases, J shed 4 bases, and the junction held 5 bases outside the gene matches. CDR3 residues: CASSRGGQGADTQYF. For the CDR3, the DNA is TGTGCCAGCAGCCGGGGGGGACAGGGGGCAGATACGCAGTATTTT.

The chain carries TRBV7-2 and TRBJ1-5, with D perhaps TRBD1 (6 bases). This CDR3 has 15 residues. From germline, CDR1 is SGHTA and CDR2 FQGNSA. Trimming left V 0 bases short and J 4 bases short, with 10 bases between. The CDR3 protein is CASSLAIGQNQPQHF. The CDR3 DNA follows: TGTGCCAGCAGCTTAGCGATTGGACAGAATCAGCCCCAGCATTTT.

This clone has more than one count but fewer than ten. The chain combines TRBV3-1 (or the pseudogene TRBV3-2) with TRBJ1-5, with 9 bases identical to TRBD1. V shed 3 bases and J 3 bases; nucleotides not matched to a gene: 3. This CDR3 region has 15 residues. The germline gives CDR1 LGHDT, CDR2 YNNKEL (reference sequence). The CDR3 spells CASSQGTGLNQPQHF. CDR3 coding DNA: TGTGCCAGCAGCCAGGGGACAGGGCTCAATCAGCCCCAGCATTTT.

V gene TRBV29-1 combines with J gene TRBJ2-3; D unresolved. Deletions cut 6 bases from V and 2 bases from J, with 9 bases between. Per germline, CDR1 SQVTM and CDR2 ANQGSEA. CDR3 length equals 12 residues. CDR3 DNA: TGCAGCGTCATACTCCACACAGATACGCAGTATTTT. Amino acids: CSVILHTDTQYF.